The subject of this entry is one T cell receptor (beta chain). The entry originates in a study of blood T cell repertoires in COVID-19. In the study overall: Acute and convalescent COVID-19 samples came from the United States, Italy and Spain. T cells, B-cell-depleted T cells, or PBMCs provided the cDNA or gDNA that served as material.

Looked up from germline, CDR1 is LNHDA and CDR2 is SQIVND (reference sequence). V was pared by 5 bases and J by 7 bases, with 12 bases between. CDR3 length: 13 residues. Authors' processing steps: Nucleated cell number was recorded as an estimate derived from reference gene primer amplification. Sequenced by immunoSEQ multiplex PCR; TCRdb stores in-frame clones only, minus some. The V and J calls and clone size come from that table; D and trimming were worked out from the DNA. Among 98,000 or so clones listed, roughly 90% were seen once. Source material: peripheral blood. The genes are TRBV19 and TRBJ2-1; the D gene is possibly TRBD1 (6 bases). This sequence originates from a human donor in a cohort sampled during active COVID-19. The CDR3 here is CASSLTDSNEQFF. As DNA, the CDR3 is TGTGCCAGTAGTCTCACGGACAGTAATGAGCAGTTCTTC. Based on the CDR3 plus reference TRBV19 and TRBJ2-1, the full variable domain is DGGITQSPKYLFRKEGQNVTLSCEQNLNHDAMYWYRQDPGQGLRLIYYSQIVNDFQKGDIAEGYSVSREKKESFPLTVTSAQKNPTAFYLCASSLTDSNEQFFGPGTRLTVL.